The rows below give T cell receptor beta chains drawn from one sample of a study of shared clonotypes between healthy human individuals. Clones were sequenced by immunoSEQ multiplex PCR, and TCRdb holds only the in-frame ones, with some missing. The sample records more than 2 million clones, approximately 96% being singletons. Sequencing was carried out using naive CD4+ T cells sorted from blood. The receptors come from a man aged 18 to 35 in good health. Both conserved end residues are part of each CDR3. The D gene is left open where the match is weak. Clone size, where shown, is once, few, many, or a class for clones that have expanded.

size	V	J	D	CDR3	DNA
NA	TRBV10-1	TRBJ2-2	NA	CASSVVPGVGGELFF	TGCGCCAGCAGTGTGGTTCCAGGGGTTGGCGGGGAGCTGTTTTTT
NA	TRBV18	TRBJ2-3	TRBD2	CASSPLPIAGGGTDTQYF	TGTGCCAGCTCACCGCTTCCGATAGCGGGAGGGGGCACAGATACGCAGTATTTT
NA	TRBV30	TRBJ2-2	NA	CAWSHPGKGTGELFF	TGTGCCTGGAGCCACCCGGGGAAGGGGACCGGGGAGCTGTTTTTT
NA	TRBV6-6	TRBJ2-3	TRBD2	CASRREGPTDTQYF	TGTGCCAGCAGGCGGGAGGGCCCCACAGATACGCAGTATTTT
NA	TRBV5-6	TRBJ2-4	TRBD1	CASSFDGQGPIQYF	TGTGCCAGCAGCTTCGATGGACAGGGACCCATTCAGTACTTC
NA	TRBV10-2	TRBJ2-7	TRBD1	CATSDRGYEQYF	TGCGCCACCAGCGACAGGGGCTACGAGCAGTACTTC
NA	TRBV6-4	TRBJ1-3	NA	CASFTQEFSGNTIYF	TGTGCCAGCTTCACACAGGAATTCTCTGGAAACACCATATATTTT
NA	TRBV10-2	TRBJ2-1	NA	CASSGLANEQFF	TGCGCCAGCAGTGGGCTAGCGAATGAGCAGTTCTTC
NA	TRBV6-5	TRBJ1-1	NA	CASSRWAGGNTEAFF	TGTGCCAGCAGCCGATGGGCGGGTGGTAACACTGAAGCTTTCTTT
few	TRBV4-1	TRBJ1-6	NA	CASSQDLERSPLHF	TGCGCCAGCAGCCAAGATCTTGAGCGTTCACCCCTCCACTTT
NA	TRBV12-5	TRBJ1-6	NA	CASAQPPKGLMGSPLHF	TGTGCTAGTGCCCAACCCCCTAAGGGTCTAATGGGGTCACCCCTCCACTTT
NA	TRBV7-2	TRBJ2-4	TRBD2	CASSPSGTSGAKNIQYF	TGTGCCAGCAGCCCTTCCGGGACTAGCGGAGCCAAAAACATTCAGTACTTC
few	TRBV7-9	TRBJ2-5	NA	CASSLDSQETQYF	TGTGCCAGCAGCTTAGACAGCCAAGAGACCCAGTACTTC
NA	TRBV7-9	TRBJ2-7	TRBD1	CASSFLGQGLYEQYF	TGTGCCAGCAGCTTTTTGGGACAGGGCCTCTACGAGCAGTACTTC
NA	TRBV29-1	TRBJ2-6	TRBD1	CSAVDRAGANVLTF	TGCAGCGCTGTGGACAGGGCTGGGGCCAACGTCCTGACTTTC
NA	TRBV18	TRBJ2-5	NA	CASSPWTRSETQYF	TGTGCCAGCTCACCCTGGACCCGCTCGGAGACCCAGTACTTC
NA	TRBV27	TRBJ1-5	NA	CASSLVRGSNQPQHF	TGTGCCAGCAGTTTAGTCAGGGGAAGCAATCAGCCCCAGCATTTT